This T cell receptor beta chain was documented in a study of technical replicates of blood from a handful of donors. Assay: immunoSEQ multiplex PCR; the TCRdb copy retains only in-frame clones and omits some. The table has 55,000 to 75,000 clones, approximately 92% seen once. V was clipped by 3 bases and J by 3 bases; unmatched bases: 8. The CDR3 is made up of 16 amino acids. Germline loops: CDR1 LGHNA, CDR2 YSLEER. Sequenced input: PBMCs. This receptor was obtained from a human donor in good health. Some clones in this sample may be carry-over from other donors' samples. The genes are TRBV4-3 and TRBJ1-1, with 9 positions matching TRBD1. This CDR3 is CASSQDGTGSDTEAFF. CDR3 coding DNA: TGCGCCAGCAGCCAGGATGGGACAGGGTCGGACACTGAAGCTTTCTTT.